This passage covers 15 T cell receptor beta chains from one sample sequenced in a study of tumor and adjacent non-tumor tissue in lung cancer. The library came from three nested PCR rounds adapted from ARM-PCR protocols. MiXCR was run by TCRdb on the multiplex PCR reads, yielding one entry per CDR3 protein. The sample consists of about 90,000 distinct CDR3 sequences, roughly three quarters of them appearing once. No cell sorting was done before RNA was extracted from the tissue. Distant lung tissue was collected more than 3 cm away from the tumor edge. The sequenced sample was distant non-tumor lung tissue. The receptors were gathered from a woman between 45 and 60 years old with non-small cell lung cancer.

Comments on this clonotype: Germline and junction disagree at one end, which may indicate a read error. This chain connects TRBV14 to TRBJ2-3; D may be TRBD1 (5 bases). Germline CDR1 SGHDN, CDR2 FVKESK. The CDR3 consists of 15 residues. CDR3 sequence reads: CASSWRRWSTGTQYF. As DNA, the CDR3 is TGTGCCAGCAGCTGGCGACGTTGGAGCACAGGTACGCAGTATTTT.

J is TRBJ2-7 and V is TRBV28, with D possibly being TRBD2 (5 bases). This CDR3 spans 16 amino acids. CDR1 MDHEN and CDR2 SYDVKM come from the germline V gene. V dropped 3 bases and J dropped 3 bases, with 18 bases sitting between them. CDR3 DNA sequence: TGTGCCAGCAGTTTTCCTACCGGGAATGTCGTCTACGAGCAGTACTTC. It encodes CASSFPTGNVVYEQYF.

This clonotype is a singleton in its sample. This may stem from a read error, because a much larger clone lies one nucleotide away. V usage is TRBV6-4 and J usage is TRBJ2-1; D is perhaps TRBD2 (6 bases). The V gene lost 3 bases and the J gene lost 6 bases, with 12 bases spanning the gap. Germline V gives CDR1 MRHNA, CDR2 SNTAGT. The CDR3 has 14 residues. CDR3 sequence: CASSETPGGNEQFF. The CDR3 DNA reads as TGTGCCAGCAGTGAGACCCCCGGGGGCAATGAGCAGTTCTTC.

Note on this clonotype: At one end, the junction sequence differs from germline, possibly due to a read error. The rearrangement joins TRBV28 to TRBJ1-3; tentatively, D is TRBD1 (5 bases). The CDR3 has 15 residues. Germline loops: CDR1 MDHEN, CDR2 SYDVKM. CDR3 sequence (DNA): TGTGCCAGCACTTCCGGGACGGGCTCTGGATACACCTTATATTTT. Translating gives CASTSGTGSGYTLYF.

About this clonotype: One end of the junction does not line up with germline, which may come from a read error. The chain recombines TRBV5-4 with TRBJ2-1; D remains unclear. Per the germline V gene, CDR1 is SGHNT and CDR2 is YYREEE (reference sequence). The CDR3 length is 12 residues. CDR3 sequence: CTSSLGNNEQFF. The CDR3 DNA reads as TGTACAAGCAGCTTGGGCAACAATGAGCAATTCTTC.

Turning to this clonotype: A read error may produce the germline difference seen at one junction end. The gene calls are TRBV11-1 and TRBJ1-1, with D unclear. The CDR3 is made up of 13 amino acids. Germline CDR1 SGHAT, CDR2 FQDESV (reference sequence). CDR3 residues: CASSLDGNTEAFF. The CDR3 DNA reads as TGCGCCAGCAGCTTGGACGGCAACACTGAAGCCTTCTTT.

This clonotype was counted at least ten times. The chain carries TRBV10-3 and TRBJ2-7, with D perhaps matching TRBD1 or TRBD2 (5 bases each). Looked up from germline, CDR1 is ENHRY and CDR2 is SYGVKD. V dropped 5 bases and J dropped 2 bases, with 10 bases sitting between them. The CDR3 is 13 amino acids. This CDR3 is CAISSLGPYEQYF. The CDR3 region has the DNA TGTGCCATCAGTTCCCTGGGACCCTACGAGCAGTACTTC.

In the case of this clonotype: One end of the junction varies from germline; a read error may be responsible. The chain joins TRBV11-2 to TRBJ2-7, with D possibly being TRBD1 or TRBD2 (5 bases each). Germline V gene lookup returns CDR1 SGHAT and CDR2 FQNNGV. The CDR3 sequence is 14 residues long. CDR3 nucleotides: TGTGCCGGCAGCTTAGTTCGGGGCAGCTACGAGCAGTACTTC. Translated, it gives CAGSLVRGSYEQYF.

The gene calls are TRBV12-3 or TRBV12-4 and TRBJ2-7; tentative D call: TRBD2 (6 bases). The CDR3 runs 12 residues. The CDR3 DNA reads TGTGTCAGTAGTCGGGGGTCCTACGAGCAGTACTTC. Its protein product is CVSSRGSYEQYF.

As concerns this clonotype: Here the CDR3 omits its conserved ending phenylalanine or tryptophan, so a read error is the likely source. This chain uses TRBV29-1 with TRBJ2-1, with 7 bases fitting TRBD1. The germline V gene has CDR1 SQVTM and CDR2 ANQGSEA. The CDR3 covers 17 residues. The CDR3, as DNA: TGCAGTGTTGAAGGGGGAGACAGGGTCGTGTCCTACAATGAGCAGTTCCTC. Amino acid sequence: CSVEGGDRVVSYNEQFL.

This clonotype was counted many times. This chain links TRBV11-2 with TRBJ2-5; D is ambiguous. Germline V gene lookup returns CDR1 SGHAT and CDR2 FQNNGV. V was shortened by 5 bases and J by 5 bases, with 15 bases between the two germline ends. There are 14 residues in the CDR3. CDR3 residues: CASSPMVGVETQYF. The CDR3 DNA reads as TGTGCCAGCAGCCCTATGGTGGGCGTGGAGACCCAGTACTTC. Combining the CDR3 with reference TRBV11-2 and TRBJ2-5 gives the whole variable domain EAGVAQSPRYKIIEKRQSVAFWCNPISGHATLYWYQQILGQGPKLLIQFQNNGVVDDSQLPKDRFSAERLKGVDSTLKIQPAKLEDSAVYLCASSPMVGVETQYFGPGTRLLVL.

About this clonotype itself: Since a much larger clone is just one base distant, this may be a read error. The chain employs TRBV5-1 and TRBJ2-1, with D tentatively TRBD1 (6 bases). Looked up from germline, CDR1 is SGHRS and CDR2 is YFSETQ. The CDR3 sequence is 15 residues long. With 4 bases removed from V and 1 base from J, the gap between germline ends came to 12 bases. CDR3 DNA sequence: TGCGCCAGCAGCGTCGGACAGATATCCTACAATGAGCAGTTCTTC. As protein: CASSVGQISYNEQFF.

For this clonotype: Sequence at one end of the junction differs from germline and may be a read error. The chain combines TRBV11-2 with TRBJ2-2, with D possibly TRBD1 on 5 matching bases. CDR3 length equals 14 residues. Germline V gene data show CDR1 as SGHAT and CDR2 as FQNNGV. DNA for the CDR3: TGTGCCGGCAGTCTTGGTATGGACATCGGGGAGCTGTTTTTT. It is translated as CAGSLGMDIGELFF. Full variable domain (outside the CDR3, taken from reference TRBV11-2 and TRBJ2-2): EAGVAQSPRYKIIEKRQSVAFWCNPISGHATLYWYQQILGQGPKLLIQFQNNGVVDDSQLPKDRFSAERLKGVDSTLKIQPAKLEDSAVYLCAGSLGMDIGELFFGEGSRLTVL.

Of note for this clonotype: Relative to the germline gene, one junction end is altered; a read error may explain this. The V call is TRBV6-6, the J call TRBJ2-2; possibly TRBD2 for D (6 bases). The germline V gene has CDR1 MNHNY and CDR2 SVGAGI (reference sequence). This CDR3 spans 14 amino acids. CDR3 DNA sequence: TGTGCCAGCAGTGGGGGGACTCGTACCGGGGAGTTGTTTTTT. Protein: CASSGGTRTGELFF.

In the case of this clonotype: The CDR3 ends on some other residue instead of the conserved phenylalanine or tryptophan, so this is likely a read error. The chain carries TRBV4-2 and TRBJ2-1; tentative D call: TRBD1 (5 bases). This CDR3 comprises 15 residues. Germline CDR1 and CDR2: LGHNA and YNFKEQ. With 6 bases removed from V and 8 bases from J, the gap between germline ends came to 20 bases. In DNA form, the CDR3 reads TGTGCCAGCAGTTCCGGACCACAGGTGTCTGATGAGCAGTTCATC. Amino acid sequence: CASSSGPQVSDEQFI.